This T cell receptor beta chain derives from a study of healthy donors' naive CD4 and CD8 T cells. Turning to the study itself: Donors spanned ages 20-25, 40-50 and 60-70 years, half female.

Germline V gene sequence: CDR1 SQVTM, CDR2 ANQGSEA. The CDR3 contains 15 residues. The ends were cut back, 6 bases at V and 4 bases at J, with 19 bases in the middle. A linear amplification protocol produced the TCR libraries from 500 ng of total RNA. In the original analysis: 78,498 TCR alpha transcripts were sequenced from 5 healthy donors. Via MiXCR, TCRdb re-called the reads, giving one row per CDR3 protein. TCRdb's processing, not the authors' own work, is the source of the V and J calls. The sample comprises 150,000 to 200,000 distinct CDR3 sequences, over 60% of which are singletons, and 2% to 2.5% rests with the top ten.

Specimen: naive CD4+ and CD8+ T cells sorted from blood, pooled from several donors. The rearrangement joins TRBV29-1 to TRBJ2-1; D is perhaps TRBD2 (6 bases). This TCR was sampled from a pool of human donors in good health; the sample pools cells from several healthy donors. The CDR3 DNA follows: TGCAGCGTCAACACCGGGACTCCAGAGTACAATGAGCAGTTCTTC. Protein: CSVNTGTPEYNEQFF.